This T cell receptor (beta chain) was obtained from a study of CD8+CD57+ T cells in acquired aplastic anemia. Study background: Sorting CD4+ and CD8+ cells gave DNA averaging about 3.1 ug. General study results and limits: Almost 30 shared CD8+ CDR3s appeared highly expressed within patients' immunodominant clones. A significant difference in CD8+ Simpson's diversity between patients and controls was not found.

This CDR3 is 13 amino acids long. Trimming removed 3 bases at V and 3 bases at J, with 8 bases between. From germline, CDR1 is KGHDR and CDR2 SFDVKD. Profiles of TCR beta VDJ and CDR3 were generated from a genomic DNA template. A single record per CDR3 protein comes from TCRdb applying MiXCR to the reads. The sample holds approximately 100,000 distinct CDR3 sequences, 65% to 70% seen once. This clonotype was seen more than once but under ten times. No antigen is known for it. All patients picked for sequencing had shown, by flow cytometry, an expansion of CD8+CD57+ cells. The specimen sequenced was sorted CD4+, CD8+, or CD8+CD57+ T cells (not recorded which) from PBMCs. This sequence joins TRBV24-1 and TRBJ2-7, with D perhaps matching TRBD1 (5 bases). The receptor was isolated from a human donor with aplastic anemia. The CDR3 reads CATSDPDSYEQYF. The CDR3 DNA reads TGTGCCACCAGTGATCCCGACAGCTACGAGCAGTACTTC.